The 13 T cell receptor beta chains in this list originate from one sample, sequenced in a study of cytomegalovirus exposure and HLA in healthy donors. PCR primers comprised 60 Vbeta and 13 Jbeta primers. The assay was immunoSEQ multiplex PCR, and TCRdb's table has in-frame clones only and misses some. The table lists nearly 200,000 clones, 87% of them singletons. Sequencing was done on a sample of PBMCs. The receptors were gathered from a man aged 25-45 years in good health and CMV-seronegative.

The chain links TRBV7-9 to TRBJ2-7, with TRBD1 as a possible D gene (5 bases). The CDR3 contains 12 residues. Deletions cut 8 bases from V and 2 bases from J, with 10 bases between. CDR1 is SEHNR and CDR2 is FQNEAQ in the germline V gene (reference sequence). In DNA form, the CDR3 reads TGTGCCAGCGGTGACAGTACCTACGAGCAGTACTTC. This encodes CASGDSTYEQYF.

The V gene is TRBV5-4, the J gene TRBJ1-2; TRBD1 matches 7 bases. The CDR3 extends over 15 amino acids. Germline CDR1 is SGHNT and CDR2 is YYREEE (reference sequence). J lost 6 bases, V lost 2 bases, and 10 bases had no gene match. Written as DNA, the CDR3 is TGTGCCAGCAGCTTAGGGACAGAGGGCCCTGATGGCTACACCTTC. Protein sequence: CASSLGTEGPDGYTF.

Here the CDR3 reads CASRTASTDTQYF. The DNA of the CDR3 is TGTGCCAGCAGGACAGCTAGCACAGATACGCAGTATTTT. The chain employs TRBV6-1 and TRBJ2-3; D might be TRBD1 (5 bases). Trimming cost V 6 bases and J 0 bases, with 7 bases left between them. Germline V gene data show CDR1 as MNHNS and CDR2 as SASEGT. The CDR3 is made up of 13 amino acids.

The genes are TRBV18 and TRBJ2-7, with a weak D call TRBD2 (5 bases). V was clipped by 0 bases and J by 0 bases, with 12 bases between them. The CDR3 is made up of 16 amino acids. In germline, CDR1 is KGHSH, CDR2 LQKENI. CDR3: CASSPPLPRASYEQYF. In DNA form, the CDR3 reads TGTGCCAGCTCACCACCTCTCCCGCGGGCCTCCTACGAGCAGTACTTC.

V gene TRBV5-1 combines with J gene TRBJ2-5; TRBD2 matches 7 bases. The J call is in doubt because the DNA end fits TRBJ2-7 better. Germline V gene lookup returns CDR1 SGHRS and CDR2 YFSETQ. The CDR3 extends over 14 amino acids. CDR3 amino acids: CASSPPGGPSEQYF. DNA for the CDR3: TGCGCCAGCAGCCCCCCGGGAGGTCCCTCCGAGCAGTACTTC.

The chain recombines TRBV11-2 with TRBJ2-1, with TRBD2 as a possible D gene (6 bases). There are 16 residues in the CDR3. V was clipped by 7 bases and J by 7 bases, with 23 bases between them. CDR1 is SGHAT and CDR2 is FQNNGV in the germline V gene. CDR3 in DNA: TGTGCCAGCACGCCGACGACCGGGAGTCAACCAAATGAGCAGTTCTTC. It yields the protein CASTPTTGSQPNEQFF.

V and J are TRBV6-5 and TRBJ2-2; D is perhaps TRBD2 (6 bases). CDR3 length equals 15 residues. The germline V and J ends were trimmed by 0 bases and 8 bases, with 13 bases remaining between them. CDR1 is MNHEY, CDR2 SVGAGI, per germline. CDR3 DNA: TGTGCCAGCAGTTACTCGATGCACGGGAGAGGGGAGCTGTTTTTT. It encodes CASSYSMHGRGELFF.

The chain uses TRBV28 and TRBJ1-5, with a tentative D call TRBD1 (6 bases). CDR3 length equals 14 residues. The V gene lost 2 bases and the J gene lost 6 bases, with 11 bases spanning the gap. Germline CDR1 MDHEN, CDR2 SYDVKM. The chain's CDR3 is CASSLRQGFQPQHF. The CDR3 DNA sequence: TGTGCCAGCAGTTTACGGCAGGGGTTTCAGCCCCAGCATTTT. Full variable domain (remainder filled in from reference TRBV28 and TRBJ1-5): DVKVTQSSRYLVKRTGEKVFLECVQDMDHENMFWYRQDPGLGLRLIYFSYDVKMKEKGDIPEGYSVSREKKERFSLILESASTNQTSMYLCASSLRQGFQPQHFGDGTRLSIL.

The genes are TRBV4-3 and TRBJ1-5; no definite D call. The CDR3 is 15 residues long. Germline-derived CDR1 and CDR2 are LGHNA and YSLEER. V was shortened by 0 bases and J by 4 bases, with 10 bases between the two germline ends. CDR3 DNA sequence: TGCGCCAGCAGCCAAGATGGAGGGTATAATCAGCCCCAGCATTTT. It codes for CASSQDGGYNQPQHF.

With regard to this clone: Other DNA sequences in this specimen translate into the identical CDR3. The gene calls are TRBV5-1 and TRBJ2-5; D gene unclear. CDR3 length: 13 residues. CDR1 and CDR2 (germline): SGHRS, YFSETQ. The ends were cut back, 0 bases at V and 5 bases at J, with 8 bases in the middle. The DNA of the CDR3 is TGCGCCAGCAGCTTGGTGGCGGAGGAGACCCAGTACTTC. As protein: CASSLVAEETQYF.

The rearrangement uses TRBV30 and TRBJ1-1; 7 bases map to TRBD1. Germline lookup yields CDR1 GTSNPN and CDR2 SVGIG (reference sequence). CDR3 length: 12 residues. The V and J ends lost 0 bases and 6 bases, in that order; junction bases with no gene match: 1. CDR3 protein: CAWSVGTAEAFF. CDR3 bases: TGTGCCTGGAGTGTAGGGACAGCTGAAGCTTTCTTT.

This clone was seen once. This chain links TRBV27 with TRBJ2-7, with D perhaps matching TRBD1 (6 bases). Trimming took 6 bases from V and 4 from J, leaving 10 bases between them. This CDR3 comprises 12 residues. The germline CDR1 and CDR2 sequences are MNHEY and SMNVEV (reference sequence). For the CDR3, the DNA is TGTGCCAGCAGCGATAGGGGGTACGAGCAGTACTTC. Translating it yields CASSDRGYEQYF.

The CDR3 is CASSSRTSGIGEQYF. The DNA for the CDR3 is TGTGCCAGCAGTTCCCGGACTAGCGGTATAGGGGAGCAGTACTTC. V gene TRBV28 combines with J gene TRBJ2-7; 10 positions agree with TRBD2. After removal of 4 bases from V and 7 bases from J, the junction contained 10 bases not matched to a gene. The CDR3 totals 15 residues. Germline assignment: CDR1 MDHEN and CDR2 SYDVKM.